A single TCR beta chain is shown here with its context. Trimming at V came to 2 bases and at J to 4 bases, leaving 5 bases not matched to a gene. Germline V gene sequence: CDR1 MNHNY, CDR2 SVGAGI (reference sequence). This CDR3 has 16 amino acids. Measured with immunoSEQ multiplex PCR; TCRdb has only the in-frame clones, and not every one. The sample lists 150,000 to 200,000 clones; roughly four fifths were seen once. This sample stems from a study of blood T cell repertoires in COVID-19. The chain combines TRBV6-6 with TRBJ1-5; 10 nucleotides agree with TRBD1. The sequenced sample consisted of peripheral blood. The receptor comes from a man in his 60s with active or convalescent COVID-19. The CDR3 DNA follows: TGTGCCAGCAGTTACCCGGGGGACAGGGGAAATCAGCCCCAGCATTTT. Translation gives CASSYPGDRGNQPQHF.